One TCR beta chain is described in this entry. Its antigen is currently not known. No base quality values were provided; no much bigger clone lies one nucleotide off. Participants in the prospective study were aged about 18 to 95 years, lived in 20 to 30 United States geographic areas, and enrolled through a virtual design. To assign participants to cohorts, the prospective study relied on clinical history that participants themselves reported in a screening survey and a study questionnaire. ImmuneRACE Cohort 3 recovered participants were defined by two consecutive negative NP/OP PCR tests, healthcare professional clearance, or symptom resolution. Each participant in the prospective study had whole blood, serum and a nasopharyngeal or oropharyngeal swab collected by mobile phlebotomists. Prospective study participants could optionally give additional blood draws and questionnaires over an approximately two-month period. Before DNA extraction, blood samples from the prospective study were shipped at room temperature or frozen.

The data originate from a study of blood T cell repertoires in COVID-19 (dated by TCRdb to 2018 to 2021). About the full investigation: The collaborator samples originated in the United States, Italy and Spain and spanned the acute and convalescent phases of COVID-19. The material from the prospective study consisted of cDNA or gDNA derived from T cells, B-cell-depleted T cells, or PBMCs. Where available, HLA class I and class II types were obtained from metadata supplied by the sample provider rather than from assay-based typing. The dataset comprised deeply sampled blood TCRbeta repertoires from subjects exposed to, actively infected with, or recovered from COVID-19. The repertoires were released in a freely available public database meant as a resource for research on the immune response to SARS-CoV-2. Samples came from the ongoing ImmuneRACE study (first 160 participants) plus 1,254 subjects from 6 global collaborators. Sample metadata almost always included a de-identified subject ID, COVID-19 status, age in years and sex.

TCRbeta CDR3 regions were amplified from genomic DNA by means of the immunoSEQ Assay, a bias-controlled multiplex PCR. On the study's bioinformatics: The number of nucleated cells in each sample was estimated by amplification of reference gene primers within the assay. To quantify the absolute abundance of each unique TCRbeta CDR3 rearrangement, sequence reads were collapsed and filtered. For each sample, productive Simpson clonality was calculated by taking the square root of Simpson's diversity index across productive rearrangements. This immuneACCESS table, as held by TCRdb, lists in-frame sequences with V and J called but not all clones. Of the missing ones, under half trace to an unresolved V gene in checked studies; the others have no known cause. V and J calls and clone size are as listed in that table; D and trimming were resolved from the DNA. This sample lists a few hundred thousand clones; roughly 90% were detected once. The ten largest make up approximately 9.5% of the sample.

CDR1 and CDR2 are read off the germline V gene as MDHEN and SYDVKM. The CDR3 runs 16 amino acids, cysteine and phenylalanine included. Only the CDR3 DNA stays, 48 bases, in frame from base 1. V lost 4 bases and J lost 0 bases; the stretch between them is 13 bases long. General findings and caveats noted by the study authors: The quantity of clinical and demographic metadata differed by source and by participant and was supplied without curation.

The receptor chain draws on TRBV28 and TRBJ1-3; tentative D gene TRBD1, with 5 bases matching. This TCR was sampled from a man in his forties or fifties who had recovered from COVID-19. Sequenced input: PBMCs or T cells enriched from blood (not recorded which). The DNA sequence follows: TGTGCCAGCAGTTCGACCGGGGACTACTCTGGAAACACCATATATTTT. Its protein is CASSSTGDYSGNTIYF.